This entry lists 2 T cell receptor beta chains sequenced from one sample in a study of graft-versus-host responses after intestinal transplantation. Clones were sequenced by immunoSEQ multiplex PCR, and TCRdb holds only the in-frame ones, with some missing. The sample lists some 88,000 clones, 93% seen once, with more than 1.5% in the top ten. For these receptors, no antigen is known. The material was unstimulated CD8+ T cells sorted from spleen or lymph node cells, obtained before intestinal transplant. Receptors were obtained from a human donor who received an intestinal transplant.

Here the CDR3 reads CASRAGAYQETQYF. The CDR3 DNA follows: TGTGCCAGCAGGGCAGGGGCGTACCAAGAGACCCAGTACTTC. The chain links TRBV25-1 to TRBJ2-5, with TRBD1 as a possible D gene (6 bases). Trimming left V 6 bases short and J 0 bases short, with 11 bases between. From germline, CDR1 is MGHDK and CDR2 SYGVNS. This CDR3 contains 14 residues.

CDR3 sequence (DNA): TGTGCCAGCAGCAACCTCCGGGACAGGGCTCTTGGCTACACCTTC. Translated, it gives CASSNLRDRALGYTF. V is TRBV11-2 and J is TRBJ1-2; 9 positions match TRBD1. CDR3 length: 15 amino acids. Trimming removed 5 bases from V and 7 bases from J; junction bases left unmatched: 11. The germline V gene has CDR1 SGHAT and CDR2 FQNNGV.